This TCR beta chain stems from a study of blood T cell repertoires in COVID-19. As for the study in general: From the United States, Italy and Spain came samples of acute and convalescent COVID-19. Nucleic acid was either cDNA or gDNA, and it came from T cells, B-cell-depleted T cells, or PBMCs.

V dropped 3 bases and J dropped 10 bases, with 21 bases sitting between them. Germline V gene lookup returns CDR1 KGHSH and CDR2 LQKENI. The length of the CDR3 is 15 residues. Source study methods: Amplification from reference gene primers served as the basis for estimated nucleated cell counts. Clones were read by immunoSEQ multiplex PCR, and TCRdb kept only the in-frame ones, dropping some. V, J and clone size were drawn from that table, and D and trimming were deduced from the DNA. The profile shows around 79,000 clones, roughly 91% of them singletons. Input material: peripheral blood. V and J are TRBV18 and TRBJ1-1; TRBD1 is a possible D gene (6 bases). The origin of this receptor is a man aged 70 or older with active or convalescent COVID-19. CDR3 DNA: TGTGCCAGCTCACCCCAAGAACTTGCACAGGGTACAGCTTTCTTT. It specifies CASSPQELAQGTAFF.